These 21 T cell receptor beta chains came from one sample sequenced in a study of T cell repertoires in cytomegalovirus infection. Antigens of these TCRs are unknown. Using its own MiXCR run on the reads, TCRdb lists one record per CDR3 protein. The sample contains about 500,000 distinct CDR3 sequences, roughly a third of which appear only once. The specimen was cultured PBMCs, collected from culture after CMV antigen stimulation. All receptors come from a human donor in good health (CMV status not recorded). Some clones in this sample may be carry-over from other donors' samples.

This chain joins TRBV6-5 and TRBJ2-2, with 7 nucleotides matching TRBD2. With 2 bases clipped from V and 6 bases from J, the junction kept 6 bases outside the gene matches. CDR3 length equals 15 residues. Germline CDR1 is MNHEY and CDR2 is SVGAGI. CDR3 DNA sequence: TGTGCCAGCAGTTACAATGCGGGAGTGGCCGGGGAGCTGTTTTTT. Protein: CASSYNAGVAGELFF.

The V and J genes are TRBV4-1 and TRBJ1-2; possible D gene TRBD1, 6 bases. Germline V CDR1 and CDR2: MGHRA, YSYEKL. The CDR3 runs 14 residues. The V end was cut by 4 bases, the J end by 4 bases, with 13 bases between. The CDR3 reads CASSPKTGIYGYTF. DNA for the CDR3: TGCGCCAGCAGCCCCAAAACAGGGATCTATGGCTACACCTTC.

The V call is TRBV12-3 or TRBV12-4, the J call TRBJ2-5, with 8 bases lining up with TRBD1. This CDR3 has 16 amino acids. The V gene end was trimmed by 4 bases and the J gene end by 5 bases; junction bases not matched to a gene: 12. The CDR3 loop reads CASSYLAGGLTETQYF. CDR3 coding DNA: TGTGCCAGCAGTTACTTGGCAGGGGGCCTTACCGAGACCCAGTACTTC.

This clonotype was seen a few times. The rearrangement uses TRBV19 and TRBJ2-2; TRBD1 matches at 7 bases. Looked up from germline, CDR1 is LNHDA and CDR2 is SQIVND (reference sequence). V was pared by 4 bases and J by 8 bases, with 13 bases of the junction left unmatched. CDR3 length equals 16 residues. CDR3 nucleotide sequence: TGTGCCAGTAGTACATTGGACAGGTTATTGCGTGGGGAGCTGTTTTTT. Its translation is CASSTLDRLLRGELFF.

This rearrangement joins TRBV7-6 to TRBJ2-1; D is unresolved. Germline values: CDR1 SGHVS, CDR2 FNYEAQ. This CDR3 has 14 residues. V lost 5 bases and J 7 bases, leaving 15 bases between the germline ends. The CDR3 region is CASSASPVGNEQFF. The CDR3 nucleotides are TGTGCCAGCAGCGCCAGCCCAGTGGGGAATGAGCAGTTCTTC.

The chain carries TRBV6-1 and TRBJ2-4, with D perhaps matching TRBD2 (7 bases). This CDR3 has 15 residues. The germline V gene has CDR1 MNHNS and CDR2 SASEGT. V was pared by 3 bases and J by 2 bases, with 11 bases between. The CDR3 DNA reads as TGTGCCAGCAGTGAGGGAGGGGGTACCAAAAACATTCAGTACTTC. This translates into CASSEGGGTKNIQYF.

The chain combines TRBV24-1 with TRBJ2-1, with 9 bases lining up with TRBD2. The CDR3 extends over 14 amino acids. V shed 5 bases and J 7 bases; nucleotides not matched to a gene: 5. Per the germline V gene, CDR1 is KGHDR and CDR2 is SFDVKD. The CDR3 DNA reads TGTGCCACCAGTGGCGGGAGGGCCAGAAATGAGCAGTTCTTC. Protein: CATSGGRARNEQFF.

Many counts were recorded for this clonotype. The gene calls are TRBV7-2 and TRBJ2-5; D ambiguous. The CDR3 has 14 amino acids. V was clipped by 1 base and J by 1 base, with 7 bases between them. CDR1 is SGHTA and CDR2 is FQGNSA in the germline V gene. The CDR3 reads CASSLGSAQETQYF. The DNA of the CDR3 is TGTGCCAGCAGCTTAGGGTCAGCCCAAGAGACCCAGTACTTC. Variable domain in full (rest from reference TRBV7-2 and TRBJ2-5): GAGVSQSPSNKVTEKGKDVELRCDPISGHTALYWYRQSLGQGLEFLIYFQGNSAPDKSGLPSDRFSAERTGGSVSTLTIQRTQQEDSAVYLCASSLGSAQETQYFGPGTRLLVL.

This clonotype turned up a few times. The V call is TRBV25-1, the J call TRBJ2-5; a possible D gene is TRBD2 (6 bases). V gave up 2 bases and J gave up 5 bases, with 18 bases separating them. Germline V gives CDR1 MGHDK, CDR2 SYGVNS. CDR3 length: 16 amino acids. The CDR3 DNA is TGTGCCAGCAGTGAAGGGGGGAGAGCCCCGGCGGAGACCCAGTACTTC. This codes for CASSEGGRAPAETQYF.

The chain carries TRBV7-9 and TRBJ2-1; D might be TRBD1 (6 bases). CDR1 is SEHNR, CDR2 FQNEAQ, per germline (reference sequence). The CDR3 contains 15 residues. V was trimmed by 1 base and J by 5 bases, leaving 12 bases between them. The CDR3 nucleotides are TGTGCCAGCAGCTTAGGGACAGCAGGGAACAATGAGCAGTTCTTC. Residues: CASSLGTAGNNEQFF.

The chain links TRBV20-1 to TRBJ2-7, with TRBD2 matching over 11 bases. This CDR3 has 13 residues. Germline CDR1 and CDR2: DFQATT and SNEGSKA (reference sequence). Unmatched junction bases numbered 6, after V lost 5 bases and J lost 6 bases. The CDR3: CSAWLAGGGEQYF. In DNA, the CDR3 is TGCAGTGCTTGGCTAGCGGGAGGTGGCGAGCAGTACTTC.

This sequence joins TRBV12-3 or TRBV12-4 and TRBJ2-5, with 16 bases aligning to TRBD2. This CDR3 contains 19 residues. The V segment lost 0 bases and the J segment 5 bases; nucleotides outside the gene matches: 9. CDR3 amino acids: CASSLALGTSGRVTETQYF. CDR3 DNA: TGTGCCAGCAGTTTAGCGCTCGGGACTAGCGGGAGGGTCACGGAGACCCAGTACTTC.

This clonotype appeared a few times. In DNA, the CDR3 is TGCAGTGCTAGGTCAGGGACAGTGAACACTGAAGCTTTCTTT. Its translation is CSARSGTVNTEAFF. The V gene is TRBV20-1, the J gene TRBJ1-1, with 7 nucleotides matching TRBD1. This CDR3 has 14 residues. The junction had 4 bases not matched to a gene; V was cut back by 3 bases and J by 0 bases. In germline, CDR1 is DFQATT, CDR2 SNEGSKA (reference sequence).

This clonotype was observed at least ten times. The gene calls are TRBV24-1 and TRBJ2-5; the match to TRBD2 covers 8 bases. V lost 1 base, J lost 5 bases, and 2 bases stayed unmatched. The CDR3 is 14 residues long. Germline-derived CDR1 and CDR2 are KGHDR and SFDVKD. The chain's CDR3 is CATSDFSGGETQYF. The CDR3 bases are TGTGCCACCAGTGATTTTTCGGGGGGGGAGACCCAGTACTTC.

The chain has TRBV7-2 and TRBJ1-1, with D possibly TRBD1 on 6 matching bases. This CDR3 contains 13 residues. V shed 3 bases and J shed 6 bases, with 11 bases lying between them. Looked up from germline, CDR1 is SGHTA and CDR2 is FQGNSA. The CDR3 region is CASSLVRQAEAFF. CDR3 bases: TGTGCCAGCAGCTTGGTCCGACAGGCTGAAGCTTTCTTT.

This chain uses TRBV7-3 with TRBJ2-3; D possibly corresponds to TRBD2 (7 bases). This CDR3 region has 15 residues. Between the trimmed V and J ends, which lost 5 bases and 3 bases, there was a span of 15 bases. The germline CDR1 and CDR2 sequences are SGHTA and FQGTGA. The chain's CDR3 is CASSRGRAGTDTQYF. CDR3 coding DNA: TGTGCCAGCAGCAGGGGGAGGGCCGGGACAGATACGCAGTATTTT.

This clonotype was detected only once. The V gene is TRBV10-3, the J gene TRBJ1-1; 8 nucleotides agree with TRBD1. The CDR3 loop spans 14 amino acids. Trimming took 11 bases from V and 1 from J; bases not matched to a gene: 9. Per germline, CDR1 ENHRY and CDR2 SYGVKD. In nucleotides, the CDR3 is TGTGCCGCAACACAGGGGGGTCGGAACACTGAAGCTTTCTTT. Protein sequence: CAATQGGRNTEAFF.

The chain carries TRBV20-1 and TRBJ1-6, with 8 nucleotides matching TRBD1. Germline values: CDR1 DFQATT, CDR2 SNEGSKA (reference sequence). The length of the CDR3 is 14 residues. Trimming took 0 bases from V and 9 from J; bases not matched to a gene: 4. The CDR3 region is CSARDRGRLSPLHF. As DNA, the CDR3 is TGCAGTGCTAGAGACAGGGGGCGCCTTTCACCCCTCCACTTT.

V and J are TRBV12-3 or TRBV12-4 and TRBJ2-1, with 14 positions matching TRBD2. Unmatched junction bases numbered 7, after V lost 5 bases and J lost 10 bases. The CDR3 totals 15 residues. The CDR3 is CASSAGLAGGKEQFF. The CDR3 coding sequence is TGTGCCAGCAGTGCCGGACTAGCGGGAGGAAAGGAGCAGTTCTTC.

The sample holds one count of this clonotype. The junction shows a germline mismatch at one end, possibly a read error. The chain combines TRBV6-8 with TRBJ1-6; 10 bases agree with TRBD1. The CDR3 has 14 amino acids. Germline lookup yields CDR1 MNHGY and CDR2 SAAAGT. CDR3 nucleotide sequence: TGTGCCAGCAGTTATGGACAGGGGGGTTCACCCCTCCGCTTT. Translation: CASSYGQGGSPLRF.

This clonotype was counted a few times. The CDR3 DNA is TGTGCCAGCAGCTTAGCGGTCCGGCGGGTCGCGGAAAAACTGTTTTTT. Amino acids: CASSLAVRRVAEKLFF. The chain links TRBV7-2 to TRBJ1-4; D uncertain. Germline V CDR1 and CDR2: SGHTA, FQGNSA. The ends were cut back, 0 bases at V and 8 bases at J, with 16 bases in the middle. CDR3 length: 16 amino acids.